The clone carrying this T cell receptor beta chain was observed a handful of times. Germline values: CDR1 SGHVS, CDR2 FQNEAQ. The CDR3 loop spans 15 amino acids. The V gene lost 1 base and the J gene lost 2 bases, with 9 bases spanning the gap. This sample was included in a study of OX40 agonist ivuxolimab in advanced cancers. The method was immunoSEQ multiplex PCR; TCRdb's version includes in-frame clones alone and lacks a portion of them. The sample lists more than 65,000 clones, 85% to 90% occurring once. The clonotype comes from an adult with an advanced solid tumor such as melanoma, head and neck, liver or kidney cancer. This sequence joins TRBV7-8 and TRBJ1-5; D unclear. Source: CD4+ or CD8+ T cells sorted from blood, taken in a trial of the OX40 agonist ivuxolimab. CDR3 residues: CASSLVGTGNQPQHF. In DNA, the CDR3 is TGTGCCAGCAGCTTAGTGGGAACGGGCAATCAGCCCCAGCATTTT.